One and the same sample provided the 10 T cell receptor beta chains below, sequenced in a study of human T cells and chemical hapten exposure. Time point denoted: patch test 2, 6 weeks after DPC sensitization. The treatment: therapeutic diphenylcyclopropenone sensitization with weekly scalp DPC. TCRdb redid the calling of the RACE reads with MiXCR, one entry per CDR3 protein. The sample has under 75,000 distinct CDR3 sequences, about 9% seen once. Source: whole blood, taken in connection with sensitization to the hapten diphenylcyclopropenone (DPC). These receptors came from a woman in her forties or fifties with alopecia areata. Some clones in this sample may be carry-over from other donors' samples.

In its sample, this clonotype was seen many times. CDR3 sequence reads: CSAGTGRHEQYF. The DNA for the CDR3 is TGCAGTGCCGGGACAGGGAGGCACGAGCAGTACTTC. V usage is TRBV20-1 and J usage is TRBJ2-7, with 9 bases aligning to TRBD1. This CDR3 region has 12 residues. Germline V gene data show CDR1 as DFQATT and CDR2 as SNEGSKA (reference sequence). J gave up 5 bases and V 6 bases, and 5 bases lay outside the gene matches.

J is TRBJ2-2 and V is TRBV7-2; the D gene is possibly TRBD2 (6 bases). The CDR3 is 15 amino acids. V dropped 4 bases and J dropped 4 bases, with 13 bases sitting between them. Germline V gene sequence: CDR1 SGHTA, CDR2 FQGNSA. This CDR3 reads CASSSGSGGTGELFF. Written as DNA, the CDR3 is TGTGCCAGCAGCTCCGGTAGCGGTGGCACCGGGGAGCTGTTTTTT.

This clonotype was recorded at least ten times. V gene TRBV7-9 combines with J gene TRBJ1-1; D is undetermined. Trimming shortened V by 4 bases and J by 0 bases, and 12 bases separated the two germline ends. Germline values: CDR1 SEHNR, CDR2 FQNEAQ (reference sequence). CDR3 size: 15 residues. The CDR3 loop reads CASSWKEGLNTEAFF. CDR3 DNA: TGTGCCAGCAGCTGGAAGGAGGGCTTGAACACTGAAGCTTTCTTT.

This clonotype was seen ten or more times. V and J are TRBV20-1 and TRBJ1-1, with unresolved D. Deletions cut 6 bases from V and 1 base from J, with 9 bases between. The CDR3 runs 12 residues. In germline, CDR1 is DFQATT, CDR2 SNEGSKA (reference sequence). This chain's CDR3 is CSAIEQNTEAFF. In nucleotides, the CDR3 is TGCAGTGCCATCGAACAGAACACTGAAGCTTTCTTT.

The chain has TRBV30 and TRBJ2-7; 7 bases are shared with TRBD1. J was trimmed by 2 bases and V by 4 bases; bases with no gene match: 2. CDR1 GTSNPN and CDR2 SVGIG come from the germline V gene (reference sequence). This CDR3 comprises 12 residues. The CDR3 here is CAWTGTAYEQYF. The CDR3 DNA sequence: TGTGCCTGGACCGGGACAGCCTACGAGCAGTACTTC. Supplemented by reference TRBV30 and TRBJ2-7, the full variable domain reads SQTIHQWPATLVQPVGSPLSLECTVEGTSNPNLYWYRQAAGRGLQLLFYSVGIGQISSEVPQNLSASRPQDRQFILSSKKLLLSDSGFYLCAWTGTAYEQYFGPGTRLTVT.

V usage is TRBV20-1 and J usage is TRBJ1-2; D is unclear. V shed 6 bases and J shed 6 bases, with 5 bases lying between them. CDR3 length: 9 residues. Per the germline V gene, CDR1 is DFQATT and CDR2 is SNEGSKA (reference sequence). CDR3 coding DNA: TGCAGTGCACTCAATGGCTACACCTTC. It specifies CSALNGYTF.

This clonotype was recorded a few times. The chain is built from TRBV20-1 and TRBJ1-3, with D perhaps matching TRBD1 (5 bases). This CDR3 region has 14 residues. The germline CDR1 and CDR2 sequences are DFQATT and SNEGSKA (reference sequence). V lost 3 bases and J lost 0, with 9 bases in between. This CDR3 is CSASLGGSGNTIYF. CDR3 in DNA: TGCAGTGCTAGTTTGGGGGGCTCTGGAAACACCATATATTTT.

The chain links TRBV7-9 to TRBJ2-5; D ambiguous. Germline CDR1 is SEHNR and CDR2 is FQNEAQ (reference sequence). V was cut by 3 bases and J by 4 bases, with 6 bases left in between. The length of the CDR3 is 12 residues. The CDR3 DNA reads TGTGCCAGCAGCTTTTACGGAGAGACCCAGTACTTC. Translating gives CASSFYGETQYF.

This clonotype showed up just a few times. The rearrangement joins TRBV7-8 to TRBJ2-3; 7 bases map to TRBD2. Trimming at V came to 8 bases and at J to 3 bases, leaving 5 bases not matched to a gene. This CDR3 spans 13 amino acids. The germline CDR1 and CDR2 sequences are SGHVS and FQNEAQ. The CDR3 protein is CASSGGLTDTQYF. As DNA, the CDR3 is TGTGCCAGCTCGGGGGGACTTACAGATACGCAGTATTTT.

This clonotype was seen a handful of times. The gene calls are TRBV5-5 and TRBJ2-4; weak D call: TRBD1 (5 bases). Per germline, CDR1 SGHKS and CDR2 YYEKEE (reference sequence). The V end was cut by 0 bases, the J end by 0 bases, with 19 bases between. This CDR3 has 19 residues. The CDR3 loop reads CASSLGLVDRRLAKNIQYF. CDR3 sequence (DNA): TGTGCCAGCAGCTTGGGTTTAGTTGACAGAAGGCTAGCCAAAAACATTCAGTACTTC.